The 17 T cell receptor beta chains reported below all come from one sample, sequenced in a study of cytomegalovirus exposure and HLA in healthy donors. Both 60 Vbeta primers and 13 Jbeta primers went into the PCR. Clones were read by immunoSEQ multiplex PCR, and TCRdb kept only the in-frame ones, dropping some. Found here are 130,000 or so clones, around 69% of them singletons; the top ten hold 8% to 9%. What was sequenced was PBMCs. The source of these receptors is a woman in her thirties or forties in good health and CMV-seropositive.

V is TRBV5-1 and J is TRBJ2-2, with a weak D call TRBD2 (6 bases). The germline V gene encodes CDR1 SGHRS and CDR2 YFSETQ. This CDR3 is built from 14 residues. Between the trimmed V and J ends, which lost 4 bases and 4 bases, there was a span of 11 bases. The CDR3 is CASSPGLLTGELFF. The DNA of the CDR3 is TGCGCCAGCAGCCCGGGACTCCTCACCGGGGAGCTGTTTTTT.

The rearrangement joins TRBV19 to TRBJ2-3; D gene uncertain. The length of the CDR3 is 12 residues. V lost 6 bases to trimming and J lost 7 bases, with 11 bases between them. The V gene's germline CDR1 is LNHDA and CDR2 SQIVND (reference sequence). CDR3 nucleotide sequence: TGTGCCAGTAGCTCCGACACGAATACGCAGTATTTT. Translation gives CASSSDTNTQYF.

Notes on this clone: Being one base from a much bigger clone, this may be a read error. The chain is built from TRBV6-1 and TRBJ1-2; D uncertain. The CDR3 extends over 15 amino acids. The germline V gene has CDR1 MNHNS and CDR2 SASEGT. CDR3 bases: TGTGCCAGCAGTTCGGACTACCAAAGTCGATATGGCTACCCCTTC. Translation: CASSSDYQSRYGYPF.

The chain has TRBV5-1 and TRBJ1-3; 7 nucleotides agree with TRBD1. With 3 bases clipped from V and 0 bases from J, the junction kept 0 bases outside the gene matches. CDR3 length: 14 residues. Germline V gene sequence: CDR1 SGHRS, CDR2 YFSETQ. CDR3: CASSWDSSGNTIYF. CDR3 nucleotide sequence: TGCGCCAGCAGCTGGGACAGCTCTGGAAACACCATATATTTT.

The chain recombines TRBV28 with TRBJ2-2; the match to TRBD1 covers 7 bases. Germline loops: CDR1 MDHEN, CDR2 SYDVKM. The ends lost 5 bases at V and 3 bases at J; junction bases unmatched: 6. The CDR3 is 15 amino acids. CDR3 sequence reads: CASSLRDRHTGELFF. The CDR3 region has the DNA TGTGCCAGCAGTCTCCGGGACAGACACACCGGGGAGCTGTTTTTT.

The rearrangement joins TRBV15 to TRBJ2-6; 7 bases match TRBD1. The length of the CDR3 is 18 residues. CDR1 LNHNV and CDR2 YYDKDF come from the germline V gene (reference sequence). With V trimmed by 0 bases and J by 0 bases, 5 bases remained unmatched. DNA of the CDR3: TGTGCCACCAGCAGAGACCGGGACAGTATCTCTGGGGCCAACGTCCTGACTTTC. Translation: CATSRDRDSISGANVLTF. The variable domain in full, with the rest retrieved from reference TRBV15 and TRBJ2-6, is DAMVIQNPRYQVTQFGKPVTLSCSQTLNHNVMYWYQQKSSQAPKLLFHYYDKDFNNEADTPDNFQSRRPNTSFCFLDIRSPGLGDTAMYLCATSRDRDSISGANVLTFGAGSRLTVL.

The chain is built from TRBV9 and TRBJ2-3; possible D gene TRBD1, 6 bases. This CDR3 comprises 15 residues. V was trimmed by 3 bases and J by 0 bases, leaving 11 bases between them. CDR1 SGDLS and CDR2 YYNGEE come from the germline V gene. CDR3 nucleotides: TGTGCCAGCAGCGCAACGACAGGAAGCACAGATACGCAGTATTTT. Translated, it gives CASSATTGSTDTQYF.

The chain is built from TRBV5-1 and TRBJ2-5; no firm D call. CDR1 is SGHRS and CDR2 is YFSETQ in the germline V gene. This CDR3 comprises 13 residues. The germline V and J ends were trimmed by 0 bases and 2 bases, with 5 bases remaining between them. The chain's CDR3 is CASSLAHQETQYF. Written as DNA, the CDR3 is TGCGCCAGCAGCTTGGCACATCAAGAGACCCAGTACTTC.

The chain employs TRBV23-1 and TRBJ1-1; D unclear. TRBV23-1 is an open reading frame whose function is uncertain. V lost 9 bases and J 0 bases, leaving 17 bases between the germline ends. The CDR3 sequence is 15 residues long. The CDR3 here is CARSSPTDLNTEAFF. In nucleotides, the CDR3 is TGCGCCAGATCGAGTCCTACCGATTTGAACACTGAAGCTTTCTTT.

The chain recombines TRBV5-1 with TRBJ2-2, with D tentatively TRBD1 (6 bases). The CDR3 totals 15 residues. Germline assignment: CDR1 SGHRS and CDR2 YFSETQ. Trimming shortened V by 4 bases and J by 1 base, and 11 bases separated the two germline ends. The CDR3 here is CASSLGTLNTGELFF. CDR3 nucleotide sequence: TGCGCCAGCAGCCTAGGGACACTGAACACCGGGGAGCTGTTTTTT.

The chain is built from TRBV13 and TRBJ2-3, with TRBD2 identical over 9 bases. The CDR3 loop spans 18 amino acids. Unmatched junction bases numbered 12, after V lost 2 bases and J lost 3 bases. Germline-derived CDR1 and CDR2 are PRHDT and FYEKMQ (reference sequence). The CDR3 DNA follows: TGTGCCAGCAGCTTAAGAGCGGGAGGACGAGGGGGGACAGATACGCAGTATTTT. Translated, it gives CASSLRAGGRGGTDTQYF. Drawing the rest from reference TRBV13 and TRBJ2-3, the complete variable domain is AAGVIQSPRHLIKEKRETATLKCYPIPRHDTVYWYQQGPGQDPQFLISFYEKMQSDKGSIPDRFSAQQFSDYHSELNMSSLELGDSALYFCASSLRAGGRGGTDTQYFGPGTRLTVL.

The chain joins TRBV29-1 to TRBJ2-5, with a weak D call TRBD2 (6 bases). The CDR3 loop spans 12 amino acids. Deletions cut 4 bases from V and 3 bases from J, with 9 bases between. The germline V gene encodes CDR1 SQVTM and CDR2 ANQGSEA. CDR3 in amino acids: CSVVGGKETQYF. The CDR3 DNA sequence: TGCAGCGTTGTTGGCGGGAAAGAGACCCAGTACTTC.

A few counts support this clone. V is TRBV4-1 and J is TRBJ2-1, with TRBD1 identical over 7 bases. The V gene's germline CDR1 is MGHRA and CDR2 YSYEKL. The CDR3 runs 13 residues. J gave up 6 bases and V 5 bases, and 4 bases lay outside the gene matches. This chain's CDR3 is CASSVDRVNEQFF. CDR3 bases: TGCGCCAGCAGCGTTGACAGGGTCAATGAGCAGTTCTTC.

V usage is TRBV14 and J usage is TRBJ1-1; 7 positions match TRBD1. There are 15 residues in the CDR3. V shed 1 base and J 1 base; nucleotides not matched to a gene: 3. Germline CDR1 is SGHDN and CDR2 is FVKESK. This CDR3 reads CASSQAKGANTEAFF. CDR3 coding DNA: TGTGCCAGCAGCCAAGCTAAGGGGGCGAACACTGAAGCTTTCTTT.

V usage is TRBV20-1 and J usage is TRBJ1-2, with D hard to call. CDR1 is DFQATT, CDR2 SNEGSKA, per germline (reference sequence). This CDR3 spans 11 amino acids. V lost 2 bases and J lost 8, with 9 bases in between. CDR3 nucleotides: TGCAGTGCTAGATGGGGAGGGGGCTACACCTTC. Translation: CSARWGGGYTF.

The rearrangement links TRBV7-9 to TRBJ2-7; the D is unclear. The CDR3 has 12 amino acids. Germline V lookup: CDR1 SEHNR, CDR2 FQNEAQ (reference sequence). The V gene lost 1 base and the J gene lost 6 bases, with 7 bases spanning the gap. CDR3 residues: CASSLDRFEQYF. The CDR3, as DNA: TGTGCCAGCAGCTTAGATCGGTTCGAGCAGTACTTC.

The chain couples TRBV19 to TRBJ2-7; D might be TRBD1 (6 bases). Germline V lookup: CDR1 LNHDA, CDR2 SQIVND (reference sequence). The CDR3 contains 13 residues. Trimming left V 4 bases short and J 1 base short, with 8 bases between. This chain's CDR3 is CASSSGQSYEQYF. The CDR3, as DNA: TGTGCCAGTAGTAGCGGACAGTCCTACGAGCAGTACTTC.